The clone carrying this T cell receptor (beta chain) was picked up many times. Its antigen remains unknown. Molecular-barcoded quantitative 5'-RACE produced these TCR beta libraries. TCRdb reprocessed the 5' RACE reads with MiXCR, giving one entry per CDR3 protein. Of roughly 440,000 distinct CDR3 sequences listed, 17% were seen once; the top ten hold approximately 1%. The sample originates from a study of CD8 T cells in ankylosing spondylitis. Germline CDR1 and CDR2: SGHRS and YFSETQ. The V segment lost 4 bases and the J segment 4 bases; nucleotides outside the gene matches: 7. The CDR3 has 15 residues. Study-wide results and caveats: Clones linked to disease were reported to show significant enrichment in matched ankylosing spondylitis synovial fluid. The disease-linked clones had a CD8+ phenotype and low blood frequencies. Blood of patients with ankylosing spondylitis appeared to be characterized by a TCR beta motif of fewer than 10 highly homologous variants.

The clonotype comes from a male donor with ankylosing spondylitis. V and J are TRBV5-1 and TRBJ1-3; 8 bases map to TRBD1. The sequenced material came from blood, either unsorted or a sorted T cell fraction (not recorded which). Here the CDR3 reads CASSPGQGEGNTIYF. The CDR3 DNA sequence: TGCGCCAGCAGCCCAGGACAGGGTGAAGGAAACACCATATATTTT.